The clone carrying this T cell receptor beta chain has a handful of counts. The antigen is not known. A much larger clone is a single base away; this may be a read error. The data belong to a study of T cells in Graves' hyperthyroidism and ophthalmopathy. Patients showing uncontrolled infection, other autoimmune disease, pregnancy or lactation were ineligible. PBMCs were sourced from approximately 9 ml fresh peripheral blood. RNA transcripts served as the template for amplifying TCR beta CDR3 regions. TCR CDR3 underwent first-round RT-PCR with the HTBI primer set. TCRdb recomputed calls from the multiplex PCR reads with MiXCR, one row per CDR3 protein. The sample consists of about 600,000 distinct CDR3 sequences, roughly a sixth of them appearing once. The CDR3 length is 13 residues. Per the germline V gene, CDR1 is PRHDT and CDR2 is FYEKMQ (reference sequence). Study-level findings and limits: In the blood, most expanded thyroid clonotypes above 0.001 appeared as well.

This receptor was obtained from a woman in her thirties or forties with Graves' ophthalmopathy. The V call is TRBV13, the J call TRBJ1-1; D not certain. The specimen was blood. For the CDR3, the DNA is TGTGCCAGCAGCTTAAGACCTAACACTGAAGCTCTCTTT. Amino acid sequence: CASSLRPNTEALF.